Below, 26 T cell receptor beta chains from the same sample are listed, as sequenced in a study of regulatory T cells in long-lasting Graves disease. CDR3-region Arm-PCR and iRepertoire HTBI primers produced the TCR beta libraries. MiXCR was run by TCRdb on the multiplex PCR reads, yielding one entry per CDR3 protein. The data show some 500,000 distinct CDR3 sequences, roughly 16% seen once. Time point here: newly diagnosed GD, antithyroid drugs for less than 3 months. PBMC RNA served as the TCR library source. These sequences were also reported in another study, on T cells in Graves' hyperthyroidism and ophthalmopathy.

Sequencing was performed on peripheral blood mononuclear cells (PBMCs), taken at new diagnosis, from a patient treated with antithyroid drugs. Every receptor here comes from a woman between 40 and 65 years old with Graves disease.

Of note for this clonotype: With a far larger clone one base away, a read error is the likely cause. The V and J genes are TRBV12-3 or TRBV12-4 and TRBJ1-1; D gene ambiguous. CDR3 length: 14 residues. The chain's CDR3 is CTSTQTSSGTEAFF. The CDR3, as DNA: TGTACCAGCACCCAGACCTCCTCCGGCACTGAAGCTTTCTTT.

This clonotype was detected ten times or more. The chain couples TRBV6-2 or TRBV6-3 to TRBJ2-2, with TRBD1 as a possible D gene (6 bases). Trimming cost V 4 bases and J 8 bases, with 11 bases left between them. The V gene's germline CDR1 is MNHEY and CDR2 SVGEGT. This CDR3 has 13 amino acids. CDR3 bases: TGTGCCAGCAGTTTCTCTGGACAGGGGGAGCTGTTTTTT. It codes for CASSFSGQGELFF.

The chain links TRBV30 to TRBJ2-3; TRBD2 is a possible D gene (6 bases). Germline V gives CDR1 GTSNPN, CDR2 SVGIG (reference sequence). The CDR3 is 12 residues long. The V end lost 2 bases, the J end lost 10 bases, and 13 bases lay between the germline ends. The CDR3 sequence: CAWSWDWAAQYF. The DNA of the CDR3 is TGTGCCTGGAGTTGGGACTGGGCGGCGCAGTATTTT.

This clonotype was counted at least ten times. The gene calls are TRBV6-1 and TRBJ1-5; D unclear. The CDR3 loop spans 13 amino acids. Germline values: CDR1 MNHNS, CDR2 SASEGT. V was shortened by 6 bases and J by 2 bases, with 8 bases between the two germline ends. The CDR3 nucleotides are TGTGCCAGCAGAAGCACCGGCAATCAGCCCCAGCATTTT. Residues: CASRSTGNQPQHF.

This clonotype came up a few times. This chain connects TRBV12-3 or TRBV12-4 to TRBJ2-3; TRBD2 aligns across 15 bases. The CDR3 length is 16 residues. The V gene end was trimmed by 5 bases and the J gene end by 7 bases; junction bases not matched to a gene: 7. The CDR3 DNA follows: TGTGCCAGCAGTCCCCGGACTAGCGGGGGGGCAAATACGCAGTATTTT. Translated: CASSPRTSGGANTQYF.

There are a few counts of this clonotype. V usage is TRBV11-2 and J usage is TRBJ2-7; D gene uncertain. Germline loops: CDR1 SGHAT, CDR2 FQNNGV. There are 11 residues in the CDR3. V gave up 2 bases and J gave up 5 bases, with 4 bases separating them. The CDR3 DNA sequence: TGTGCCAGCAGCTTAATCCACGAGCAGTACTTC. Its protein is CASSLIHEQYF.

This clonotype was detected ten times or more. The chain links TRBV12-3 or TRBV12-4 to TRBJ2-2, with D unclear. This CDR3 has 12 residues. Trimming cost V 6 bases and J 6 bases, with 8 bases left between them. The CDR3 nucleotides are TGTGCCAGCAGCCCCCACGCCGGGGAGCTGTTTTTT. It yields the protein CASSPHAGELFF.

The chain uses TRBV5-1 and TRBJ1-2, with D possibly TRBD1 on 5 matching bases. The CDR3 contains 14 residues. V was shortened by 0 bases and J by 8 bases, with 14 bases between the two germline ends. The germline CDR1 and CDR2 sequences are SGHRS and YFSETQ. The CDR3 region is CASSLAAGADGYTF. CDR3 coding DNA: TGCGCCAGCAGCTTGGCGGCCGGGGCTGACGGCTACACCTTC.

About this clonotype: A much larger clone is a single base away; this may be a read error. The gene calls are TRBV30 and TRBJ2-1; D tentatively reads TRBD1 or TRBD2 (5 bases each). The CDR3 contains 12 residues. From germline, CDR1 is GTSNPN and CDR2 SVGIG (reference sequence). Trimming took off 5 bases at V and 11 bases at J, with 16 bases between the two ends. The CDR3 loop reads CAWGTILNKQFF. DNA for the CDR3: TGTGCCTGGGGGACCATTTTGAATAAGCAGTTCTTC.

The chain combines TRBV6-2 or TRBV6-3 with TRBJ2-7, with 9 positions matching TRBD2. The J segment lost 0 bases and the V segment lost 0 bases, leaving 9 bases of the junction unmatched. The CDR3 has 18 residues. The germline V gene has CDR1 MNHEY and CDR2 SVGEGT. The chain's CDR3 is CASSYSSAGGSYSYEQYF. The CDR3 bases are TGTGCCAGCAGTTACTCCTCAGCGGGGGGCTCCTACTCCTACGAGCAGTACTTC.

This clonotype was found many times. This chain links TRBV3-1 with TRBJ2-5; possibly TRBD1 for D (5 bases). The V gene's germline CDR1 is LGHDT and CDR2 YNNKEL (reference sequence). V was cut by 1 base and J by 5 bases, with 11 bases left in between. The CDR3 is 14 amino acids. The CDR3 loop reads CASSQAGRRETQYF. The DNA for the CDR3 is TGTGCCAGCAGCCAAGCAGGGCGGCGGGAGACCCAGTACTTC.

This chain connects TRBV13 to TRBJ1-6, with 7 bases that match TRBD1. The CDR3 extends over 17 amino acids. Germline-derived CDR1 and CDR2 are PRHDT and FYEKMQ (reference sequence). V trimming: 2 bases; J trimming: 0 bases; junction bases outside the gene matches: 4. The CDR3 sequence: CASSLKDRSSYNSPLHF. DNA for the CDR3: TGTGCCAGCAGCTTAAAGGACAGGAGCTCCTATAATTCACCCCTCCACTTT. Full variable domain (remainder filled in from reference TRBV13 and TRBJ1-6): AAGVIQSPRHLIKEKRETATLKCYPIPRHDTVYWYQQGPGQDPQFLISFYEKMQSDKGSIPDRFSAQQFSDYHSELNMSSLELGDSALYFCASSLKDRSSYNSPLHFGNGTRLTVT.

The chain joins TRBV6-1 to TRBJ1-1; a possible D gene is TRBD1 (6 bases). Looked up from germline, CDR1 is MNHNS and CDR2 is SASEGT. The CDR3 length is 15 residues. V was clipped by 2 bases and J by 5 bases, with 15 bases between them. DNA for the CDR3: TGTGCCAGCAGTGAAAGGACACCCAGGGGAACTGAAGCTTTCTTT. Translating gives CASSERTPRGTEAFF.

This clonotype occurred many times. V and J are TRBV12-3 or TRBV12-4 and TRBJ2-2; 8 bases line up with TRBD1. The CDR3 is 17 residues long. The V segment lost 6 bases and the J segment 6 bases; nucleotides outside the gene matches: 15. This chain's CDR3 is CASSRPQGQGTPGELFF. The CDR3 DNA is TGTGCCAGCAGCCGTCCCCAAGGACAGGGAACGCCCGGGGAGCTGTTTTTT.

The chain has TRBV7-2 and TRBJ1-2; D is possibly TRBD1 (5 bases). Germline V CDR1 and CDR2: SGHTA, FQGNSA. This CDR3 has 14 residues. Trimming removed 6 bases at V and 8 bases at J, with 19 bases between. CDR3 sequence: CASSYLGTPAGYTF. For the CDR3, the DNA is TGTGCCAGCAGTTACCTGGGGACCCCAGCGGGCTACACCTTC.

This clonotype was counted only a few times. This chain connects TRBV7-9 to TRBJ1-1; D unclear. This CDR3 spans 13 amino acids. V lost 5 bases and J lost 4, with 11 bases in between. CDR1 and CDR2 (germline): SEHNR, FQNEAQ (reference sequence). CDR3 nucleotides: TGTGCCAGCAGCCGCGGACGGACCACTGAAGCTTTCTTT. Amino acid sequence: CASSRGRTTEAFF.

The CDR3 is CASSLAHGLAGADTQYF. CDR3 nucleotides: TGTGCCAGCAGCTTGGCCCACGGACTAGCGGGCGCAGATACGCAGTATTTT. The chain is built from TRBV5-6 and TRBJ2-3, with 11 positions matching TRBD2. The germline V gene encodes CDR1 SGHDT and CDR2 YYEEEE. The CDR3 is made up of 17 amino acids. V dropped 0 bases and J dropped 4; count of bases not matched to a gene: 7.

This clonotype was counted at least ten times. This sequence joins TRBV3-1 and TRBJ2-1; no firm D call. The last part of the DNA fits TRBJ2-5 better; the J call may be wrong. Germline-derived CDR1 and CDR2 are LGHDT and YNNKEL (reference sequence). The CDR3 runs to 12 residues. CDR3 loop: CASSHSVETQYF. CDR3 DNA: TGTGCCAGCAGCCACTCGGTGGAGACCCAGTACTTC.

The V call is TRBV4-1, the J call TRBJ1-4, with TRBD1 identical over 7 bases. CDR1 and CDR2 from the germline V gene are MGHRA and YSYEKL. The junction had 16 bases not matched to a gene; V was cut back by 6 bases and J by 0 bases. The CDR3 extends over 19 amino acids. CDR3 protein: CASRRGQGLVGATNEKLFF. Here the CDR3 DNA reads TGCGCCAGCAGGAGGGGGCAGGGGTTAGTAGGCGCAACTAATGAAAAACTGTTTTTT.

This clonotype was detected ten times or more. The chain joins TRBV10-2 to TRBJ1-1; perhaps TRBD1 as D (5 bases). CDR3 length equals 16 residues. The germline V and J ends were trimmed by 3 bases and 3 bases, with 17 bases remaining between them. The germline CDR1 and CDR2 sequences are WSHSY and SAAADI. CDR3 amino acids: CASSDTGHSADTEAFF. CDR3 coding DNA: TGCGCCAGCAGTGATACAGGACACTCCGCGGACACTGAAGCTTTCTTT.

This clonotype was recorded a few times. The chain is built from TRBV7-9 and TRBJ2-5, with D unresolved. The CDR3 runs to 12 residues. Per the germline V gene, CDR1 is SEHNR and CDR2 is FQNEAQ (reference sequence). V lost 5 bases, J lost 13 bases, and 17 bases lay in between. The CDR3 sequence is CASSQPGTETYF. Written as DNA, the CDR3 is TGTGCCAGCAGCCAACCTGGAACAGAGACGTACTTC.

The chain employs TRBV30 and TRBJ1-5; D remains unclear. The germline V gene has CDR1 GTSNPN and CDR2 SVGIG (reference sequence). This CDR3 contains 13 residues. Trimming removed 2 bases from V and 6 bases from J, with 11 bases in between. This CDR3 reads CAWSTGLSQPQHF. DNA for the CDR3: TGTGCCTGGAGTACGGGGTTGTCTCAGCCCCAGCATTTT.

The sample holds many counts of this clonotype. This CDR3 is CSAREPGQGTEAFF. CDR3 in DNA: TGCAGTGCTAGAGAACCGGGACAGGGCACTGAAGCTTTCTTT. J is TRBJ1-1 and V is TRBV20-1; 9 positions agree with TRBD1. The CDR3 covers 14 residues. Trimming cost V 0 bases and J 4 bases; bases outside gene matches: 3. Germline V gene data show CDR1 as DFQATT and CDR2 as SNEGSKA (reference sequence).

This clonotype was observed at least ten times. V and J are TRBV3-1 and TRBJ1-1, with D tentatively TRBD1 (5 bases). V gave up 1 base and J gave up 4 bases, with 10 bases separating them. The germline gives CDR1 LGHDT, CDR2 YNNKEL (reference sequence). The CDR3 extends over 14 amino acids. This CDR3 is CASSQGGGITEAFF. CDR3 in DNA: TGTGCCAGCAGCCAAGGGGGGGGGATCACTGAAGCTTTCTTT.

V and J are TRBV5-5 and TRBJ1-4; D not resolved. The V gene lost 2 bases and the J gene lost 6 bases, with 11 bases spanning the gap. This CDR3 has 14 amino acids. CDR1 SGHKS and CDR2 YYEKEE come from the germline V gene (reference sequence). DNA for the CDR3: TGTGCCAGCAGCTTCGGCCTCGGGTATGAAAAACTGTTTTTT. Residues: CASSFGLGYEKLFF.

This clonotype appeared a few times. CDR3 DNA sequence: TGTGCCAGCTCCCTGGGAGGGTCTAATTCACCCCTCCACTTT. This codes for CASSLGGSNSPLHF. This chain uses TRBV18 with TRBJ1-6; D gene uncertain. The V gene's germline CDR1 is KGHSH and CDR2 LQKENI. The CDR3 spans 14 residues. Deletions cut 6 bases from V and 6 bases from J, with 12 bases between.